These T cell receptor beta chains were read from a single sample in a study of T cells after yellow fever vaccination. TCRdb used MiXCR to reprocess the 5' RACE reads, holding one entry per CDR3 protein. This repertoire shows roughly 250,000 distinct CDR3 sequences, around 13% found once; its top ten account for about 0.51%. The source material was CD4+ T cells sorted from PBMCs, sampled 45 days after the yellow fever booster vaccination. The receptor set was obtained from a man between 25 and 39 years old who received the YFV17D yellow fever vaccine. Both conserved end residues are trimmed from each CDR3. Fields, in order: CDR3 length, V gene, CDR3 protein.

CDR3 length: 13; V gene: TRBV12-3/TRBV12-4; CDR3 protein: ASSLRGDATDTQY
CDR3 length: 10; V gene: TRBV12-3/TRBV12-4; CDR3 protein: ASSFNSQPQH
CDR3 length: 10; V gene: TRBV7-2; CDR3 protein: ASSFEVNEQY
CDR3 length: 12; V gene: TRBV20-1; CDR3 protein: SARGTGDASEAF
CDR3 length: 11; V gene: TRBV5-1; CDR3 protein: ASSLSFAYEQY
CDR3 length: 16; V gene: TRBV15; CDR3 protein: ATSRSGPLSSGANVLT
CDR3 length: 14; V gene: TRBV18; CDR3 protein: ASSPVTSLARHGYT
CDR3 length: 10; V gene: TRBV6-6; CDR3 protein: ASSYSAEAQY
CDR3 length: 11; V gene: TRBV18; CDR3 protein: ASSPRDPSTQY
CDR3 length: 14; V gene: TRBV20-1; CDR3 protein: SATDRVLGRADTQY
CDR3 length: 12; V gene: TRBV12-3/TRBV12-4; CDR3 protein: ASSFGQLNYGYT
CDR3 length: 11; V gene: TRBV15; CDR3 protein: ATRVVASNEQF
CDR3 length: 14; V gene: TRBV20-1; CDR3 protein: SARVREGAGGETQY
CDR3 length: 14; V gene: TRBV19; CDR3 protein: ASSMGSIRRWTEAF
CDR3 length: 11; V gene: TRBV20-1; CDR3 protein: SALTPNTGELF
CDR3 length: 12; V gene: TRBV19; CDR3 protein: ASRRDRETGELF